These T cell receptor beta chains were read from a single sample in a study of blood T cell repertoires in COVID-19. Using immunoSEQ multiplex PCR, the repertoire was profiled, and TCRdb retains in-frame clones only, with some absent. The sample has around 260,000 clones, approximately 85% seen once. The specimen was PBMCs or T cells enriched from blood (not recorded which). The receptor set was obtained from a woman aged 30 to 39 who had recovered from COVID-19. Both conserved end residues are part of each CDR3. The order of the fields is V gene, D gene, J gene, clone size, CDR3 protein, CDR3 DNA. A D gene is named only where the DNA matches it firmly. Clone size is given for some rows only: seen once, a few or many times, or a class if the clone is expanded.

v_gene: TRBV18; d_gene: TRBD1; j_gene: TRBJ1-3; abundance: NA; CDR3aa: CASSRSTGGSGNTIYF; CDR3nt: TGTGCCAGCTCACGATCAACAGGGGGCTCTGGAAACACCATATATTTT
v_gene: TRBV28; d_gene: TRBD1; j_gene: TRBJ1-3; abundance: NA; CDR3aa: CASSSPGQGSDTIYF; CDR3nt: TGTGCCAGCAGTTCGCCGGGACAGGGAAGTGACACCATATATTTT
v_gene: TRBV28; d_gene: NA; j_gene: TRBJ1-1; abundance: NA; CDR3aa: CASRGSRAEAFF; CDR3nt: TGTGCCAGCAGGGGTAGTCGGGCTGAAGCTTTCTTT
v_gene: TRBV10-1; d_gene: TRBD1; j_gene: TRBJ1-2; abundance: NA; CDR3aa: CASSGQGAFFYGYTF; CDR3nt: TGCGCCAGCAGTGGTCAGGGGGCTTTCTTTTATGGCTACACCTTC
v_gene: TRBV21-1; d_gene: NA; j_gene: TRBJ1-3; abundance: NA; CDR3aa: CASWGGGDPSGNTIYF; CDR3nt: TGTGCCAGCTGGGGGGGCGGGGACCCCTCTGGAAACACCATATATTTT
v_gene: TRBV4-1; d_gene: TRBD2; j_gene: TRBJ2-3; abundance: NA; CDR3aa: CASSQVGSGGIDTQYF; CDR3nt: TGCGCCAGCAGCCAAGTTGGGAGCGGGGGGATAGATACGCAGTATTTT
v_gene: TRBV6-5; d_gene: TRBD1; j_gene: TRBJ2-7; abundance: few; CDR3aa: CASSYSKGTGGVEYF; CDR3nt: TGTGCCAGCAGTTACTCGAAAGGGACAGGGGGTGTTGAGTACTTC
v_gene: TRBV10-3; d_gene: TRBD1; j_gene: TRBJ1-2; abundance: NA; CDR3aa: CAIGAGTAYGYTF; CDR3nt: TGTGCCATCGGGGCCGGGACAGCCTATGGCTACACCTTC
v_gene: TRBV3-1/TRBV3-2; d_gene: TRBD1; j_gene: TRBJ1-2; abundance: once; CDR3aa: CASSFRQGGYTF; CDR3nt: TGTGCCAGCAGCTTTAGACAGGGCGGGTACACCTTC
v_gene: TRBV7-9; d_gene: NA; j_gene: TRBJ1-5; abundance: few; CDR3aa: CASSSSRWGRSGGNQPQHF; CDR3nt: TGTGCCAGCAGCTCCTCCCGGTGGGGGCGTAGTGGGGGCAATCAGCCCCAGCATTTT
v_gene: TRBV13; d_gene: NA; j_gene: TRBJ1-2; abundance: NA; CDR3aa: CASSPPMATAGQANYGYTF; CDR3nt: TGTGCCAGCAGCCCCCCAATGGCGACAGCGGGTCAAGCTAACTATGGCTACACCTTC
v_gene: TRBV15; d_gene: TRBD1; j_gene: TRBJ2-1; abundance: few; CDR3aa: CATSLGQGAEQFF; CDR3nt: TGTGCCACCAGCCTCGGACAGGGGGCTGAGCAGTTCTTC
v_gene: TRBV6-7; d_gene: TRBD1; j_gene: TRBJ1-5; abundance: NA; CDR3aa: CASSDEQGARCQPQHF; CDR3nt: TGTGCCAGCAGTGACGAACAGGGGGCGCGTTGTCAGCCCCAGCATTTT
v_gene: TRBV4-1; d_gene: NA; j_gene: TRBJ2-2; abundance: few; CDR3aa: CASSQQGGFTGELFF; CDR3nt: TGCGCCAGCAGCCAGCAGGGGGGATTCACCGGGGAGCTGTTTTTT
v_gene: TRBV10-1; d_gene: NA; j_gene: TRBJ1-1; abundance: NA; CDR3aa: CASSGERYTEAFF; CDR3nt: TGCGCCAGCAGTGGTGAGAGGTACACTGAAGCTTTCTTT
v_gene: TRBV20-1; d_gene: TRBD2; j_gene: TRBJ2-7; abundance: NA; CDR3aa: CSASPGLALYEQYF; CDR3nt: TGCAGTGCTAGTCCGGGACTAGCCTTATACGAGCAGTACTTC
v_gene: TRBV9; d_gene: NA; j_gene: TRBJ1-4; abundance: NA; CDR3aa: CASSVTGANEKLFF; CDR3nt: TGTGCCAGCAGCGTAACCGGGGCTAATGAAAAACTGTTTTTT
v_gene: TRBV20-1; d_gene: NA; j_gene: TRBJ1-2; abundance: NA; CDR3aa: CSASDGDTVYGYTF; CDR3nt: TGCAGTGCTAGTGATGGCGACACCGTCTATGGCTACACCTTC
v_gene: TRBV9; d_gene: NA; j_gene: TRBJ1-4; abundance: NA; CDR3aa: CASSAGGGSGKLFF; CDR3nt: TGTGCCAGCAGCGCGGGGGGAGGTAGCGGAAAACTGTTTTTT
v_gene: TRBV18; d_gene: TRBD1; j_gene: TRBJ2-7; abundance: NA; CDR3aa: CASSPGTDPYEQYF; CDR3nt: TGTGCCAGCTCACCGGGGACAGACCCCTACGAGCAGTACTTC
v_gene: TRBV24-1; d_gene: TRBD1; j_gene: TRBJ2-2; abundance: once; CDR3aa: CATSEPRTGYTGELFF; CDR3nt: TGTGCCACCAGTGAACCTCGGACAGGTTACACCGGGGAGCTGTTTTTT
v_gene: TRBV10-1; d_gene: TRBD2; j_gene: TRBJ2-1; abundance: NA; CDR3aa: CASRAVTSSGVYNEQFF; CDR3nt: TGCGCCAGCAGGGCGGTGACCTCTAGCGGAGTCTACAATGAGCAGTTCTTC
v_gene: TRBV28; d_gene: NA; j_gene: TRBJ1-1; abundance: NA; CDR3aa: CASSITDSSEAFF; CDR3nt: TGTGCCAGCAGTATAACAGACAGTTCTGAAGCTTTCTTT
v_gene: TRBV2; d_gene: NA; j_gene: TRBJ1-4; abundance: NA; CDR3aa: CASKTSGDGLNEKLFF; CDR3nt: TGTGCCAGCAAAACGTCAGGGGATGGCCTTAATGAAAAACTGTTTTTT
v_gene: TRBV28; d_gene: NA; j_gene: TRBJ1-1; abundance: few; CDR3aa: CASSGGPLNTEAFF; CDR3nt: TGTGCCAGCAGTGGTGGGCCCTTGAACACTGAAGCTTTCTTT
v_gene: TRBV10-3; d_gene: TRBD1; j_gene: TRBJ1-5; abundance: NA; CDR3aa: CAISETLTDRDLPHSNQPQHF; CDR3nt: TGTGCCATCAGTGAGACCCTCACCGACAGGGATCTTCCGCATAGCAATCAGCCCCAGCATTTT
v_gene: TRBV2; d_gene: NA; j_gene: TRBJ2-7; abundance: NA; CDR3aa: CASSVNRDYEQYF; CDR3nt: TGTGCCAGCAGTGTAAACAGGGACTACGAGCAGTACTTC
v_gene: TRBV18; d_gene: TRBD1; j_gene: TRBJ2-4; abundance: NA; CDR3aa: CASSTTGGASKNIQYF; CDR3nt: TGTGCCAGCTCAACGACAGGGGGCGCCTCCAAAAACATTCAGTACTTC
v_gene: TRBV27; d_gene: NA; j_gene: TRBJ1-5; abundance: few; CDR3aa: CASSFGGDRNQPQHF; CDR3nt: TGTGCCAGCAGTTTCGGGGGAGATAGGAATCAGCCCCAGCATTTT
v_gene: TRBV29-1; d_gene: NA; j_gene: TRBJ2-5; abundance: NA; CDR3aa: CSVAQRGGVGETQYF; CDR3nt: TGCAGCGTTGCACAGAGGGGGGGAGTGGGAGAGACCCAGTACTTC
v_gene: TRBV10-1; d_gene: TRBD2; j_gene: TRBJ2-1; abundance: NA; CDR3aa: CASSEFEAGGNEQFF; CDR3nt: TGCGCCAGCAGTGAGTTTGAAGCGGGGGGTAATGAGCAGTTCTTC
v_gene: TRBV11-2; d_gene: TRBD1; j_gene: TRBJ1-1; abundance: NA; CDR3aa: CASSYLFRDRNTEAFF; CDR3nt: TGTGCCAGCAGCTATTTATTCCGGGACAGGAACACTGAAGCTTTCTTT
v_gene: TRBV9; d_gene: TRBD2; j_gene: TRBJ2-3; abundance: NA; CDR3aa: CASSVATSGSTDTQYF; CDR3nt: TGTGCCAGCAGCGTAGCTACTAGCGGGAGCACAGATACGCAGTATTTT
v_gene: TRBV10-2; d_gene: NA; j_gene: TRBJ1-4; abundance: NA; CDR3aa: CASSVSRGSNEKLFF; CDR3nt: TGCGCCAGCAGTGTTTCGCGGGGGAGCAATGAAAAACTGTTTTTT
v_gene: TRBV20-1; d_gene: NA; j_gene: TRBJ2-3; abundance: NA; CDR3aa: CSASLDRSTDTQYF; CDR3nt: TGCAGTGCTAGTTTAGACAGGTCCACAGATACGCAGTATTTT
v_gene: TRBV7-2; d_gene: NA; j_gene: TRBJ1-6; abundance: few; CDR3aa: CASSLRRFDNSPLHF; CDR3nt: TGTGCCAGCAGCTTAAGGAGGTTTGATAATTCACCCCTCCACTTT
v_gene: TRBV19; d_gene: NA; j_gene: TRBJ2-2; abundance: NA; CDR3aa: CASSIDPRNTPTGELFF; CDR3nt: TGTGCCAGTAGTATAGATCCTCGAAACACCCCCACCGGGGAGCTGTTTTTT
v_gene: TRBV3-1/TRBV3-2; d_gene: NA; j_gene: TRBJ1-1; abundance: NA; CDR3aa: CASSQEAFSGTRAEAFF; CDR3nt: TGTGCCAGCAGCCAAGAGGCATTCTCCGGGACAAGGGCTGAAGCTTTCTTT
v_gene: TRBV10-2; d_gene: TRBD2; j_gene: TRBJ2-1; abundance: NA; CDR3aa: CASMGLAINEQFF; CDR3nt: TGCGCCAGCATGGGACTAGCGATAAATGAGCAGTTCTTC
v_gene: TRBV7-9; d_gene: NA; j_gene: TRBJ2-1; abundance: NA; CDR3aa: CASSLAHRGMEQFF; CDR3nt: TGTGCCAGCAGCTTAGCCCATAGGGGGATGGAGCAGTTCTTC
v_gene: TRBV5-5; d_gene: NA; j_gene: TRBJ2-6; abundance: NA; CDR3aa: CASSARLAGANVLTF; CDR3nt: TGTGCCAGCAGCGCCAGGCTGGCTGGGGCCAACGTCCTGACTTTC
v_gene: TRBV28; d_gene: TRBD2; j_gene: TRBJ2-1; abundance: few; CDR3aa: CASSSGTSGPHNEQFF; CDR3nt: TGTGCCAGCAGTTCAGGGACTAGCGGCCCCCACAATGAGCAGTTCTTC
v_gene: TRBV19; d_gene: NA; j_gene: TRBJ2-1; abundance: NA; CDR3aa: CASSIGLSLGGNEQFF; CDR3nt: TGTGCCAGTAGTATTGGACTTTCTCTAGGTGGCAATGAGCAGTTCTTC
v_gene: TRBV3-1/TRBV3-2; d_gene: TRBD1; j_gene: TRBJ1-6; abundance: NA; CDR3aa: CASSRRGGTGVSPLHF; CDR3nt: TGTGCCAGCAGCCGAAGGGGGGGGACAGGGGTCTCACCCCTCCACTTT
v_gene: TRBV7-9; d_gene: NA; j_gene: TRBJ1-1; abundance: NA; CDR3aa: CASSLDLQVAFF; CDR3nt: TGTGCCAGCAGCTTAGACTTACAGGTGGCTTTCTTT
v_gene: TRBV11-2; d_gene: TRBD1; j_gene: TRBJ2-7; abundance: NA; CDR3aa: CASSLGRDRALYEQYF; CDR3nt: TGTGCCAGCAGCTTAGGCCGGGACAGGGCCCTCTACGAGCAGTACTTC